The sequence of this TCR beta chain was determined in a study of cytotoxic CD8 clonotypes in ibrutinib-treated CLL. Trimming removed 6 bases from V and 2 bases from J; junction bases left unmatched: 4. There are 13 residues in the CDR3. Germline V gene sequence: CDR1 MDHEN, CDR2 SYDVKM. Sequencing was designed to attain a depth spanning 1 in 200,000 to 1 in 1 million T cells. The repertoire was sequenced with immunoSEQ multiplex PCR; TCRdb's copy has only in-frame clones and lacks some. This table has more than 110,000 clones, more than 75% appearing once. The source of this sequence is a human donor with chronic lymphocytic leukemia. The source material was PBMCs, sampled after 24 months of ibrutinib treatment. This chain joins TRBV28 and TRBJ2-7; 7 nucleotides align to TRBD1. The CDR3 bases are TGTGCCAGCAGACGAACAGGGGCCTACGAGCAGTACTTC. The encoded protein is CASRRTGAYEQYF. The whole variable domain, remainder taken from reference TRBV28 and TRBJ2-7, is DVKVTQSSRYLVKRTGEKVFLECVQDMDHENMFWYRQDPGLGLRLIYFSYDVKMKEKGDIPEGYSVSREKKERFSLILESASTNQTSMYLCASRRTGAYEQYFGPGTRLTVT.